This paragraph reports one T cell receptor beta chain. Antigen specificity is unknown. This sample was included in a study of CD8 T cells in Susac syndrome. Study observations and caveats: TCR sequencing and HLA analysis covered a relatively small number of individuals.

Trimming left V 0 bases short and J 2 bases short, with 7 bases between. This CDR3 contains 14 residues. CDR1 is SGDLS, CDR2 YYNGEE, per germline. Reverse transcription of roughly 0.45 to 1 ug RNA was carried out with random hexamers. TCR beta CDR3 was amplified by immunoSEQ covering 54 Vbeta and 13 Jbeta. In TCRdb, the immunoSEQ multiplex PCR reads were re-called with MiXCR into one record per CDR3 protein. The sample has under 200,000 distinct CDR3 sequences; 95% are singletons. The sequencing sample was made of CD4+ T cells from PBMCs. The chain recombines TRBV9 with TRBJ2-3, with D unclear. The receptor comes from a human donor in good health. In DNA form, the CDR3 reads TGTGCCAGCAGCGTAGTGTCAGACACAGATACGCAGTATTTT. Amino acid sequence: CASSVVSDTDTQYF.